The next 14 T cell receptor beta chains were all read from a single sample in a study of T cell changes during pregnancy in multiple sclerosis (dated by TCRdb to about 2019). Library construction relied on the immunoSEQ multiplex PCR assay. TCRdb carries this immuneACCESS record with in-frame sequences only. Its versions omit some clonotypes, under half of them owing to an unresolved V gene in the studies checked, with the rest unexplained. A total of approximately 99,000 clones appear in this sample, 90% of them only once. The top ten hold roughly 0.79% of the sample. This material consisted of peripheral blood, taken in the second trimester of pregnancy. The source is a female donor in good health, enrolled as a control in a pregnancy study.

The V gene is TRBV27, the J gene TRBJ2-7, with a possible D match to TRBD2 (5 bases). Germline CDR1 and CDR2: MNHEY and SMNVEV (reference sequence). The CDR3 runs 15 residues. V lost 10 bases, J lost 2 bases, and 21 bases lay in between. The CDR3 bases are TGTGCCACCAGAATTGGGCAGTCGGGGACCTACGAGCAGTACTTC. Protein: CATRIGQSGTYEQYF.

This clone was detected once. The CDR3 sequence: CASSYSMDRAQPQHF. CDR3 bases: TGTGCCAGCAGTTACTCGATGGACAGGGCCCAGCCCCAGCATTTT. The chain employs TRBV6-6 and TRBJ1-5; 8 nucleotides line up with TRBD1. The CDR3 contains 15 residues. J lost 7 bases, V lost 0 bases, and 5 bases had no gene match. Germline values: CDR1 MNHNY, CDR2 SVGAGI (reference sequence).

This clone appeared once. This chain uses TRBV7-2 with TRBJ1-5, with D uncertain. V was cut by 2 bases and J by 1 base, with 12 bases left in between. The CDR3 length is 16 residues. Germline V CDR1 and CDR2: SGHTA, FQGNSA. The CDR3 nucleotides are TGTGCCAGCAGCTTACTTGGTCCCGGGAGCAATCAGCCCCAGCATTTT. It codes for CASSLLGPGSNQPQHF.

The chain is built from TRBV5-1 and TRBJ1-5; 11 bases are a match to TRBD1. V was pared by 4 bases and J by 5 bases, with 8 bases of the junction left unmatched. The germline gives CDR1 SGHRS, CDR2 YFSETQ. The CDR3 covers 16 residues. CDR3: CASSLGGGQGDQPQHF. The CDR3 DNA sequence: TGCGCCAGCAGCCTGGGAGGGGGACAGGGGGATCAGCCCCAGCATTTT.

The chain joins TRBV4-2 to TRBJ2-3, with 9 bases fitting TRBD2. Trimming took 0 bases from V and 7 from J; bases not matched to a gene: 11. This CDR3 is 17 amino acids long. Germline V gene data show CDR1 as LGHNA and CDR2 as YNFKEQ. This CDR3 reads CASSQEGTSQQVNTQYF. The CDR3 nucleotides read TGTGCCAGCAGCCAAGAGGGGACTAGCCAGCAGGTGAATACGCAGTATTTT.

The DNA for the CDR3 is TGTGCCAGCAGTTTCCGACTAGCGGGTTACTCTGGGGCCAACGTCCTGACTTTC. This gives the protein CASSFRLAGYSGANVLTF. This chain links TRBV27 with TRBJ2-6, with 10 nucleotides matching TRBD2. With V trimmed by 3 bases and J by 0 bases, 5 bases remained unmatched. The CDR3 consists of 18 residues. The germline V gene has CDR1 MNHEY and CDR2 SMNVEV (reference sequence).

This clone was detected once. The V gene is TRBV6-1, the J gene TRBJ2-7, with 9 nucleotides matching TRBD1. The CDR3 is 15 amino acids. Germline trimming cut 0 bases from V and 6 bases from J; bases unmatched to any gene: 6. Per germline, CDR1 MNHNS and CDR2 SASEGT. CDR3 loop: CASSEALQGAIEQYF. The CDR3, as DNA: TGTGCCAGCAGTGAAGCTTTACAGGGGGCCATCGAGCAGTACTTC.

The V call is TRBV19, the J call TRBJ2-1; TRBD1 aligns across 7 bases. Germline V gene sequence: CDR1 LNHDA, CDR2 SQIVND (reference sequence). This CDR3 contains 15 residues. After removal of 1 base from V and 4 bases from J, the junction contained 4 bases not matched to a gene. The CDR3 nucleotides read TGTGCCAGTAGTATAGGGGGACAGCCGTACAATGAGCAGTTCTTC. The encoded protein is CASSIGGQPYNEQFF.

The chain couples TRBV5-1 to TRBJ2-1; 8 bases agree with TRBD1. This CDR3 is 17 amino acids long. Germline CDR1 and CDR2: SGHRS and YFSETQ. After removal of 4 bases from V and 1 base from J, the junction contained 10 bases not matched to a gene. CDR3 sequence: CASSPSGGYLSYNEQFF. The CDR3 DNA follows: TGCGCCAGCAGCCCATCAGGGGGCTACCTTTCCTACAATGAGCAGTTCTTC.

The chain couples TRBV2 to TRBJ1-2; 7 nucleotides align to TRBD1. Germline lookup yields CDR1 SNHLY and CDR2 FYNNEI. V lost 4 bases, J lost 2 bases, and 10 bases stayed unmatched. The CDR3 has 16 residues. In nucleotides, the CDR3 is TGTGCCAGCAGTGGAGCGACAGGGAACGGGAACTATGGCTACACCTTC. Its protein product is CASSGATGNGNYGYTF.

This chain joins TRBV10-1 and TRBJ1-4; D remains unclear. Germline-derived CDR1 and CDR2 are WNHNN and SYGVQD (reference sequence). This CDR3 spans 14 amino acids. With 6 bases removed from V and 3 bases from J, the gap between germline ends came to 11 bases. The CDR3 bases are TGCGCCAGCAGGGCGGGAGGCCCTAATGAAAAACTGTTTTTT. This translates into CASRAGGPNEKLFF.

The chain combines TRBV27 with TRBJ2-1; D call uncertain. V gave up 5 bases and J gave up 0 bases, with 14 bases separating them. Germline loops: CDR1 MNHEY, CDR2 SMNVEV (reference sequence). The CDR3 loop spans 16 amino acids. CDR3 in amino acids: CASSPSGTRSYNEQFF. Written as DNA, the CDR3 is TGTGCCAGCAGTCCCTCGGGTACTCGCTCCTACAATGAGCAGTTCTTC.

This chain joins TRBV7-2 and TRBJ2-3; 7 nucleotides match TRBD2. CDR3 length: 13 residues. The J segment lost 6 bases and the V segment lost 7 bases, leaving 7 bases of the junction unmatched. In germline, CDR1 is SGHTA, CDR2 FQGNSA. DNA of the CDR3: TGTGCCAGCACCAAGAGGGAGGGGGATACGCAGTATTTT. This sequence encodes CASTKREGDTQYF.

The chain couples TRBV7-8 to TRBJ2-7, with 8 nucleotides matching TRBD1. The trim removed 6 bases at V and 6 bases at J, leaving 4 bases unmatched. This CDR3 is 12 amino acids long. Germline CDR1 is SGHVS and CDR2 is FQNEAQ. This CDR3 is CASRDREGEQYF. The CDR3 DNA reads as TGTGCCAGCAGGGACAGGGAAGGCGAGCAGTACTTC.